The clone carrying this T cell receptor beta chain was seen many times. Its target is not known. These data come from a study of metastatic and nonmetastatic thyroid tumors. General study findings and limits: As reported, TCR beta diversity in blood and tumor was significantly higher in malignant thyroid tumors than in benign nodules.

Thyroid surgery took place with no prior treatment in any patient. As originally analysed: In papillary thyroid cancer, a distant-metastasis classifier was built using CDR3 differences across clinicopathological groups. TCRdb re-clonotyped the PCR reads via MiXCR. The V and J calls follow TCRdb's processing rather than the paper's. The profile shows about 6,900 clones, approximately 40% of them singletons. The origin of this receptor is a female donor with papillary thyroid cancer or a benign thyroid nodule (not recorded which). Some clones in this sample may be carry-over from other donors' samples. The sample comprised tumor tissue.

This CDR3 is CASSPGLAAYEQYF. CDR3 nucleotides: TGTGCCAGCAGTCCGGGACTTGCAGCCTACGAGCAGTACTTC. The gene calls are TRBV6-1 and TRBJ2-7, with D possibly TRBD2 on 6 matching bases. Trimming removed 5 bases at V and 2 bases at J, with 13 bases between. CDR1 is MNHNS and CDR2 is SASEGT in the germline V gene. This CDR3 is built from 14 residues.